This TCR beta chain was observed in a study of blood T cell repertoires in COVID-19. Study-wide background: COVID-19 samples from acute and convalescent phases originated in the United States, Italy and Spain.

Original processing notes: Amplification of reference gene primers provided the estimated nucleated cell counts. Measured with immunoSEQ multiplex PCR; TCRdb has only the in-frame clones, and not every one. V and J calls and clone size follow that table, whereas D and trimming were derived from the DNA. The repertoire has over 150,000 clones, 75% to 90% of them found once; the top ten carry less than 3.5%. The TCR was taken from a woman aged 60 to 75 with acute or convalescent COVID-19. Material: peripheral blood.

CDR3 in amino acids: CASSPQGQGALYGYTF. CDR3 nucleotides: TGCGCCAGCAGCCCCCAAGGACAGGGGGCCCTTTATGGCTACACCTTC. The chain combines TRBV4-3 with TRBJ1-2; 11 bases fit TRBD1. Germline lookup yields CDR1 LGHNA and CDR2 YSLEER. The CDR3 sequence is 16 residues long. Trimming took 4 bases from V and 5 from J; bases not matched to a gene: 9.